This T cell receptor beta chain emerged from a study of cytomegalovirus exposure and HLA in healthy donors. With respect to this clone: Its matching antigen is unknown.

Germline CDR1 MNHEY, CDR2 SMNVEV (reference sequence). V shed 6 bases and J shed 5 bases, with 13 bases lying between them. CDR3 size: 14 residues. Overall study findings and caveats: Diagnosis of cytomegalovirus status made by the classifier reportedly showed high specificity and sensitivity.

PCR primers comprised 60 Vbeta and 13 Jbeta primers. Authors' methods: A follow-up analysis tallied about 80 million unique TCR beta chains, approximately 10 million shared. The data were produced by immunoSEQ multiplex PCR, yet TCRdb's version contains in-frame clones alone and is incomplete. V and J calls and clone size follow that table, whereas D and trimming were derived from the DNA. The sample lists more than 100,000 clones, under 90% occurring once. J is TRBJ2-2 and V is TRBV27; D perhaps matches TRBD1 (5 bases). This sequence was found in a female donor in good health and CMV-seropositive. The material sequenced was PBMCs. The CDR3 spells CASREVGLTGELFF. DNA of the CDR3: TGTGCCAGCAGGGAAGTGGGGCTTACCGGGGAGCTGTTTTTT.